The rows below give T cell receptor beta chains drawn from one sample of a study of response to subunit inactivated influenza vaccine. TCRdb called the RT-PCR reads again in MiXCR, with one record for every CDR3 protein. Seen here are 650,000 to 700,000 distinct CDR3 sequences, 15% to 18% observed once, and the top ten hold 11%. The starting material was PBMCs from blood, obtained 11 to 12 days after vaccination. The receptor set was obtained from a man aged 50 to 60 who received an inactivated influenza vaccine. CDR3s include the opening cysteine and the closing phenylalanine or tryptophan. D genes are given only for firm matches. Size is stated for part of the rows, as once, few or many counts, or as a class when the clone is expanded.

TRBV7-2	TRBD2	TRBJ2-1	.	CASSPRLSSGGARQFF	TGTGCCAGCAGCCCCAGGCTTTCGAGCGGGGGGGCCCGGCAGTTCTTC
TRBV4-2	.	TRBJ1-4	few	CASSQAGRLFF	TGTGCCAGCAGCCAGGCAGGGAGACTGTTTTTT
TRBV5-1	TRBD1	TRBJ2-3	.	CASSTTGSGDTQYF	TGCGCCAGCAGCACGACAGGGTCCGGGGATACGCAGTATTTT
TRBV6-5	.	TRBJ1-1	few	CASSYIGTKSEAFF	TGTGCCAGCAGTTACATAGGGACAAAAAGTGAAGCTTTCTTT
TRBV2	.	TRBJ1-2	.	CASSEARGYTF	TGTGCCAGCAGTGAAGCTCGCGGCTACACCTTC
TRBV20-1	.	TRBJ2-1	many	CSASGNSYNEQFF	TGCAGTGCTAGCGGGAACTCCTACAATGAGCAGTTCTTC
TRBV5-1	.	TRBJ2-1	few	CASSLEGRGPDEQFF	TGCGCCAGCAGCTTGGAGGGGAGGGGGCCGGATGAGCAGTTCTTC
TRBV9	.	TRBJ1-6	.	CASSPAPGLSNSPLHF	TGTGCCAGCAGCCCAGCACCGGGACTTTCTAATTCACCCCTCCACTTT
TRBV5-1	.	TRBJ2-3	many	CASSLQGWPGTDTQYF	TGCGCCAGCAGCTTGCAGGGGTGGCCTGGAACAGATACGCAGTATTTT
TRBV7-2	TRBD2	TRBJ2-1	many	CASSLGAGGLNEQFF	TGTGCCAGCAGCTTAGGGGCGGGGGGGCTGAATGAGCAGTTCTTC
TRBV20-1	TRBD1	TRBJ1-5	few	CSAPPGQGFQPQHF	TGCAGTGCTCCTCCGGGACAGGGGTTCCAGCCCCAGCATTTT
TRBV12-3/TRBV12-4	.	TRBJ2-7	.	CASSSMNRYEQYF	TGTGCCAGCAGTTCGATGAATCGCTACGAGCAGTACTTC
TRBV4-3	TRBD2	TRBJ2-3	few	CASSQTSGRVTDTQYF	TGCGCCAGCAGCCAAACTAGCGGGAGAGTAACAGATACGCAGTATTTT
TRBV12-3/TRBV12-4	.	TRBJ1-5	few	CASSFSLLSNQPQHF	TGTGCCAGCAGTTTTTCGCTATTGTCCAATCAGCCCCAGCATTTT
TRBV20-1	.	TRBJ2-5	many	CSATHRLDQETQYF	TGCAGTGCTACTCACCGACTAGATCAAGAGACCCAGTACTTC
TRBV18	.	TRBJ2-2	few	CASSPPMRAGELFF	TGTGCCAGCTCACCACCGATGAGGGCCGGGGAGCTGTTTTTT
TRBV11-2	TRBD2	TRBJ2-3	many	CASSLSLAGFTDTQYF	TGTGCCAGCAGCTTATCACTAGCGGGGTTCACAGATACGCAGTATTTT
TRBV29-1	TRBD2	TRBJ2-2	few	CSARLGTSGRSGELFF	TGCAGCGCCCGGTTGGGGACTAGCGGGAGGAGCGGGGAGCTGTTTTTT
TRBV29-1	.	TRBJ2-4	.	CSVDSRRLCNGIQYF	TGCAGCGTTGACTCACGGCGTCTGTGTAATGGGATTCAGTACTTC
TRBV7-2	.	TRBJ1-3	.	CASSLTTASGNTIYF	TGTGCCAGCAGCCTAACGACGGCCTCTGGAAACACCATATATTTT
TRBV10-3	.	TRBJ2-3	few	CAISGPLSTDTQYF	TGTGCCATCTCAGGACCTCTAAGCACAGATACGCAGTATTTT
TRBV5-1	.	TRBJ2-7	.	CASKPPGTVTYEQYF	TGCGCCAGCAAGCCCCCCGGGACGGTGACCTACGAGCAGTACTTC
TRBV3-1	TRBD2	TRBJ2-3	few	CASSPPYGTSGRSVTQYF	TGTGCCAGCAGCCCCCCCTACGGGACTAGCGGGAGATCGGTTACGCAGTATTTT
TRBV28	.	TRBJ2-1	many	CASSFGTGYNEQFF	TGTGCCAGCAGTTTCGGGACTGGCTACAATGAGCAGTTCTTC
TRBV27	.	TRBJ2-1	.	CASSPTWWNEQFF	TGTGCCAGCAGTCCGACCTGGTGGAATGAGCAGTTCTTC
TRBV12-3/TRBV12-4	TRBD1	TRBJ2-7	few	CASSSSRDRVYEQYF	TGTGCCAGCAGTTCCTCCCGGGACAGGGTCTACGAGCAGTACTTC
TRBV7-2	.	TRBJ2-7	few	CASSSLGWSEQYF	TGTGCCAGCAGCTCCCTTGGTTGGAGCGAGCAGTACTTC
TRBV7-9	.	TRBJ1-1	few	CASSLALGQNTEAFF	TGTGCCAGCAGCTTAGCGTTAGGACAGAACACTGAAGCTTTCTTT
TRBV30	.	TRBJ1-2	.	CAWSVHQGPGRFGGYTF	TGTGCCTGGAGTGTACATCAAGGGCCAGGAAGATTTGGTGGCTACACCTTC
TRBV9	.	TRBJ2-1	.	CASSVAGWSNDEQFF	TGTGCCAGCAGCGTAGCTGGGTGGTCGAACGATGAGCAGTTCTTC
TRBV20-1	.	TRBJ1-2	few	CSAIGGHYGYTF	TGCAGTGCTATTGGGGGTCACTATGGCTACACCTTC
TRBV30	TRBD2	TRBJ2-3	.	CAWSGTGTSGRRTDTQYF	TGTGCCTGGAGTGGAACCGGGACTAGCGGGCGGAGGACAGATACGCAGTATTTT
TRBV9	TRBD2	TRBJ2-3	.	CASSASTSGRVPDTQYF	TGTGCCAGCAGCGCCTCGACTAGCGGGAGGGTACCAGATACGCAGTATTTT
TRBV7-7	TRBD1	TRBJ2-3	few	CASSPDRAADTQYF	TGTGCCAGCAGCCCCGACAGGGCCGCAGATACGCAGTATTTT
TRBV28	TRBD2	TRBJ2-5	.	CASTTMGGKETQYF	TGTGCCAGCACCACAATGGGGGGGAAAGAGACCCAGTACTTC
TRBV7-6	.	TRBJ1-2	few	CASSEDMSYGYTF	TGTGCCAGCAGCGAAGACATGAGCTATGGCTACACCTTC
TRBV7-2	TRBD2	TRBJ2-1	few	CASSLALQRGYNEQFF	TGTGCCAGCAGCTTAGCTCTCCAGCGGGGGTACAATGAGCAGTTCTTC
TRBV7-9	TRBD1	TRBJ2-6	few	CASSAGQGSSGANVLTF	TGTGCCAGCAGCGCTGGACAGGGGAGCTCTGGGGCCAACGTCCTGACTTTC
TRBV20-1	TRBD1	TRBJ1-3	.	CSAPRGRDGNTIYF	TGCAGTGCTCCCAGGGGGCGTGATGGAAACACCATATATTTT
TRBV3-1	.	TRBJ2-1	.	CASSQVITPPYNEQFF	TGTGCCAGCAGCCAAGTAATAACCCCGCCATACAATGAGCAGTTCTTC
TRBV4-1	.	TRBJ2-1	many	CASSQVGANEQFF	TGCGCCAGCAGCCAAGTTGGGGCAAATGAGCAGTTCTTC
TRBV10-3	TRBD1	TRBJ2-7	few	CAISDGTGNYEQYF	TGTGCCATCAGTGACGGGACAGGGAACTACGAGCAGTACTTC
TRBV6-2/TRBV6-3	.	TRBJ2-1	.	CASSYLGEHFSYNEQFF	TGTGCCAGCAGTTACCTCGGGGAACACTTCTCCTACAATGAGCAGTTCTTC
TRBV7-7	TRBD1	TRBJ2-2	many	CASRGGQGNTGELFF	TGTGCCAGCAGGGGGGGACAGGGGAACACCGGGGAGCTGTTTTTT
TRBV27	TRBD1	TRBJ2-7	.	CASSQTPGQAHYEQYF	TGTGCCAGCAGCCAAACACCGGGACAGGCCCACTACGAGCAGTACTTC